These T cell receptor beta chains were read from a single sample in a study of shared clonotypes between healthy human individuals. Here immunoSEQ multiplex PCR was the method, and the copy in TCRdb shows in-frame clones only, minus some. This table has 2 million to 2.5 million clones, about nine tenths appearing once. Sequenced sample: naive CD4+ T cells from PBMCs. The origin of the receptors is a man aged 18 to 29 in good health. Some clones in this sample may be carry-over from other donors' samples. Each CDR3 is given with its conserved first and last residue. The D gene is left open where the match is weak. The size of a clone is reported for some rows only, either as once, few or many, or as a class for expanded clones.

CDR3aa: CASSRTGNQPQHF
CDR3nt: TGTGCCAGCAGTAGGACAGGCAATCAGCCCCAGCATTTT
d_gene: NA
v_gene: TRBV28
abundance: NA
j_gene: TRBJ1-5
len: 13

CDR3aa: CASSHGGAGGNEQFF
CDR3nt: TGTGCCAGCAGTCATGGTGGCGCGGGAGGCAATGAGCAGTTCTTC
d_gene: TRBD2
v_gene: TRBV6-1
abundance: NA
j_gene: TRBJ2-1
len: 15

CDR3aa: CASSFRGGEAFF
CDR3nt: TGTGCCAGCAGCTTCAGAGGGGGCGAAGCTTTCTTT
d_gene: TRBD1
v_gene: TRBV7-2
abundance: NA
j_gene: TRBJ1-1
len: 12

CDR3aa: CASSKTQGAQPQHF
CDR3nt: TGTGCCAGTAGCAAGACACAGGGGGCACAGCCCCAGCATTTT
d_gene: TRBD1
v_gene: TRBV19
abundance: NA
j_gene: TRBJ1-5
len: 14

CDR3aa: CASSLGMAYNEQFF
CDR3nt: TGCGCCAGCAGCCTCGGTATGGCCTACAATGAGCAGTTCTTC
d_gene: NA
v_gene: TRBV4-1
abundance: NA
j_gene: TRBJ2-1
len: 14

CDR3aa: CASSEAVRTEAFF
CDR3nt: TGTGCCAGCAGTGAAGCGGTCCGGACTGAAGCTTTCTTT
d_gene: NA
v_gene: TRBV6-1
abundance: NA
j_gene: TRBJ1-1
len: 13

CDR3aa: CASSGDRGTDTQYF
CDR3nt: TGTGCCAGCAGCGGGGACAGGGGGACAGATACGCAGTATTTT
d_gene: TRBD1
v_gene: TRBV2
abundance: NA
j_gene: TRBJ2-3
len: 14

CDR3aa: CASSFTEAFF
CDR3nt: TGTGCCAGCAGCTTTACTGAAGCTTTCTTT
d_gene: NA
v_gene: TRBV7-9
abundance: NA
j_gene: TRBJ1-1
len: 10

CDR3aa: CASSPGGGRGPEQFF
CDR3nt: TGTGCCAGCAGCCCGGGGGGTGGTCGGGGCCCTGAGCAGTTCTTC
d_gene: TRBD2
v_gene: TRBV7-3
abundance: NA
j_gene: TRBJ2-1
len: 15

CDR3aa: CASTLRYNEQFF
CDR3nt: TGTGCCAGCACATTGCGGTACAATGAGCAGTTCTTC
d_gene: NA
v_gene: TRBV28
abundance: NA
j_gene: TRBJ2-1
len: 12

CDR3aa: CASSDLPDGEQYF
CDR3nt: TGTGCCAGCAGCGACCTACCAGATGGCGAGCAGTACTTC
d_gene: NA
v_gene: TRBV14
abundance: NA
j_gene: TRBJ2-7
len: 13

CDR3aa: CAWSVLDDGIDTQYF
CDR3nt: TGTGCCTGGAGTGTACTTGACGATGGGATAGATACGCAGTATTTT
d_gene: NA
v_gene: TRBV30
abundance: NA
j_gene: TRBJ2-3
len: 15

CDR3aa: CASSLGFGELFF
CDR3nt: TGTGCCAGCAGCCTGGGGTTCGGGGAGCTGTTTTTT
d_gene: NA
v_gene: TRBV28
abundance: NA
j_gene: TRBJ2-2
len: 12

CDR3aa: CAWSIMTGGKGYTF
CDR3nt: TGTGCCTGGAGTATTATGACAGGGGGCAAAGGCTACACCTTC
d_gene: TRBD1
v_gene: TRBV30
abundance: once
j_gene: TRBJ1-2
len: 14

CDR3aa: CASSLTDEQFF
CDR3nt: TGTGCCAGCAGCTTAACAGATGAGCAGTTCTTC
d_gene: NA
v_gene: TRBV7-9
abundance: NA
j_gene: TRBJ2-1
len: 11

CDR3aa: CASSFSGTEAFF
CDR3nt: TGTGCCAGCAGTTTTTCAGGAACTGAAGCTTTCTTT
d_gene: NA
v_gene: TRBV28
abundance: NA
j_gene: TRBJ1-1
len: 12

CDR3aa: CASSGVGGALGGELFF
CDR3nt: TGTGCCAGCAGCGGGGTCGGCGGGGCCCTGGGCGGGGAGCTGTTTTTT
d_gene: NA
v_gene: TRBV2
abundance: NA
j_gene: TRBJ2-2
len: 16

CDR3aa: CASRPGTSGRAEQYF
CDR3nt: TGTGCCAGCAGGCCCGGGACTAGCGGGAGGGCCGAGCAGTACTTC
d_gene: TRBD2
v_gene: TRBV27
abundance: NA
j_gene: TRBJ2-7
len: 15

CDR3aa: CASSLGDRAQPQHF
CDR3nt: TGTGCCAGCTCCCTGGGGGACCGCGCCCAGCCCCAGCATTTT
d_gene: NA
v_gene: TRBV7-9
abundance: NA
j_gene: TRBJ1-5
len: 14

CDR3aa: CSARGANTIYF
CDR3nt: TGCAGTGCTCGAGGCGCAAACACCATATATTTT
d_gene: NA
v_gene: TRBV20-1
abundance: NA
j_gene: TRBJ1-3
len: 11

CDR3aa: CASGLGLAAMYQETQYF
CDR3nt: TGTGCTAGTGGCCTAGGACTAGCGGCAATGTACCAAGAGACCCAGTACTTC
d_gene: TRBD2
v_gene: TRBV12-5
abundance: NA
j_gene: TRBJ2-5
len: 17

CDR3aa: CASSVGGASGVSETQYF
CDR3nt: TGTGCCAGCAGCGTAGGTGGTGCTAGCGGAGTATCGGAGACCCAGTACTTC
d_gene: TRBD2
v_gene: TRBV9
abundance: NA
j_gene: TRBJ2-5
len: 17

CDR3aa: CASSLTHGGYTDTQYF
CDR3nt: TGTGCCAGCAGCTTAACCCACGGCGGATACACAGATACGCAGTATTTT
d_gene: NA
v_gene: TRBV7-3
abundance: NA
j_gene: TRBJ2-3
len: 16

CDR3aa: CATASVGTPGVEQYF
CDR3nt: TGCGCCACCGCGAGTGTAGGGACACCAGGAGTAGAGCAGTACTTC
d_gene: NA
v_gene: TRBV4-1
abundance: NA
j_gene: TRBJ2-7
len: 15

CDR3aa: CASSYSDTQYF
CDR3nt: TGTGCCAGCAGTTACTCAGATACGCAGTATTTT
d_gene: NA
v_gene: TRBV6-5
abundance: few
j_gene: TRBJ2-3
len: 11

CDR3aa: CASSEARGAGDVF
CDR3nt: TGTGCCAGCAGTGAAGCGCGAGGGGCAGGGGACGTTTTT
d_gene: NA
v_gene: TRBV2
abundance: NA
j_gene: TRBJ1-4
len: 13

CDR3aa: CASSAQGAETEAFF
CDR3nt: TGTGCCAGCAGCGCCCAGGGGGCGGAAACTGAAGCTTTCTTT
d_gene: TRBD1
v_gene: TRBV7-9
abundance: NA
j_gene: TRBJ1-1
len: 14

CDR3aa: CASSPLKGARTDTQYF
CDR3nt: TGTGCCAGCAGCCCACTGAAGGGGGCCCGTACAGATACGCAGTATTTT
d_gene: TRBD1
v_gene: TRBV28
abundance: NA
j_gene: TRBJ2-3
len: 16

CDR3aa: CASSSPGSSSYNEQFF
CDR3nt: TGTGCCAGCAGCTCCCCTGGGTCTAGCTCCTACAATGAGCAGTTCTTC
d_gene: NA
v_gene: TRBV5-4
abundance: NA
j_gene: TRBJ2-1
len: 16

CDR3aa: CAWSRSRTSGSADTQYF
CDR3nt: TGTGCCTGGAGTAGAAGTCGGACTAGCGGGAGCGCAGATACGCAGTATTTT
d_gene: TRBD2
v_gene: TRBV30
abundance: NA
j_gene: TRBJ2-3
len: 17

CDR3aa: CASSSGQPNQPQHF
CDR3nt: TGTGCCAGCAGCTCTGGACAGCCTAATCAGCCCCAGCATTTT
d_gene: NA
v_gene: TRBV7-9
abundance: NA
j_gene: TRBJ1-5
len: 14

CDR3aa: CASSLTGLNNEKLFF
CDR3nt: TGTGCCAGCAGCTTGACGGGGCTGAATAATGAAAAACTGTTTTTT
d_gene: NA
v_gene: TRBV7-6
abundance: NA
j_gene: TRBJ1-4
len: 15

CDR3aa: CASSVDRGTYEQYF
CDR3nt: TGTGCCAGCAGCGTAGACCGGGGAACCTACGAGCAGTACTTC
d_gene: NA
v_gene: TRBV9
abundance: NA
j_gene: TRBJ2-7
len: 14

CDR3aa: CASSRTGTGAYEQYF
CDR3nt: TGTGCCAGCAGCCGGACCGGGACAGGGGCCTACGAGCAGTACTTC
d_gene: TRBD1
v_gene: TRBV9
abundance: NA
j_gene: TRBJ2-7
len: 15

CDR3aa: CASSTSTSAPAYEQFF
CDR3nt: TGTGCCAGCAGCACCTCGACTAGCGCCCCGGCTTATGAGCAGTTCTTC
d_gene: TRBD2
v_gene: TRBV7-3
abundance: once
j_gene: TRBJ2-1
len: 16

CDR3aa: CASRKGQGAGETQYF
CDR3nt: TGCGCCAGCCGAAAAGGACAGGGGGCTGGGGAGACCCAGTACTTC
d_gene: TRBD1
v_gene: TRBV5-1
abundance: NA
j_gene: TRBJ2-5
len: 15

CDR3aa: CASRDQALGHEKLFF
CDR3nt: TGCGCCAGCAGGGATCAGGCGCTCGGTCATGAAAAACTGTTTTTT
d_gene: NA
v_gene: TRBV5-1
abundance: NA
j_gene: TRBJ1-4
len: 15

CDR3aa: CASSGAAGSSTDTQYF
CDR3nt: TGTGCCAGCAGCGGCGCGGCGGGGTCTAGCACAGATACGCAGTATTTT
d_gene: NA
v_gene: TRBV11-2
abundance: NA
j_gene: TRBJ2-3
len: 16

CDR3aa: CASSFGTNYGYTF
CDR3nt: TGTGCCAGCAGCTTCGGGACGAACTATGGCTACACCTTC
d_gene: NA
v_gene: TRBV7-2
abundance: NA
j_gene: TRBJ1-2
len: 13

CDR3aa: CASSPSGEGVGYGYTF
CDR3nt: TGTGCCAGCAGCCCATCCGGAGAGGGCGTCGGCTATGGCTACACCTTC
d_gene: NA
v_gene: TRBV28
abundance: NA
j_gene: TRBJ1-2
len: 16

CDR3aa: CASTQGLNTEAFF
CDR3nt: TGTGCCAGTACCCAGGGGTTAAACACTGAAGCTTTCTTT
d_gene: NA
v_gene: TRBV19
abundance: few
j_gene: TRBJ1-1
len: 13

CDR3aa: CASSSSEGQGFHEQYF
CDR3nt: TGTGCCAGCAGCTCCTCAGAGGGACAGGGTTTCCACGAGCAGTACTTC
d_gene: TRBD1
v_gene: TRBV11-2
abundance: NA
j_gene: TRBJ2-7
len: 16

CDR3aa: CASSPTGTGQPQHF
CDR3nt: TGTGCCAGCAGCCCCACAGGGACGGGACAGCCCCAGCATTTT
d_gene: NA
v_gene: TRBV7-2
abundance: NA
j_gene: TRBJ1-5
len: 14

CDR3aa: CATSRDPMGSGANVLTF
CDR3nt: TGTGCCACCAGCAGAGATCCAATGGGGTCTGGGGCCAACGTCCTGACTTTC
d_gene: NA
v_gene: TRBV15
abundance: NA
j_gene: TRBJ2-6
len: 17

CDR3aa: CASTGSMNTEAFF
CDR3nt: TGTGCCAGCACAGGGTCCATGAACACTGAAGCTTTCTTT
d_gene: NA
v_gene: TRBV19
abundance: NA
j_gene: TRBJ1-1
len: 13

CDR3aa: CASRDRDRLTDTQYF
CDR3nt: TGTGCCAGCAGGGACCGGGACAGGCTGACAGATACGCAGTATTTT
d_gene: TRBD1
v_gene: TRBV6-5
abundance: once
j_gene: TRBJ2-3
len: 15

CDR3aa: CAWSVEWGQPQHF
CDR3nt: TGTGCCTGGAGTGTAGAATGGGGTCAGCCCCAGCATTTT
d_gene: NA
v_gene: TRBV30
abundance: few
j_gene: TRBJ1-5
len: 13

CDR3aa: CASSSTDPQETQYF
CDR3nt: TGCGCCAGCAGCTCGACAGACCCTCAAGAGACCCAGTACTTC
d_gene: NA
v_gene: TRBV5-1
abundance: NA
j_gene: TRBJ2-5
len: 14

CDR3aa: CASSTSGSAYEQFF
CDR3nt: TGTGCCAGCAGCACGAGCGGGAGCGCTTATGAGCAGTTCTTC
d_gene: TRBD2
v_gene: TRBV4-2
abundance: NA
j_gene: TRBJ2-1
len: 14

CDR3aa: CASSPTVGQGYNYGYTF
CDR3nt: TGTGCCAGCAGTCCGACGGTCGGGCAGGGGTATAACTATGGCTACACCTTC
d_gene: NA
v_gene: TRBV27
abundance: NA
j_gene: TRBJ1-2
len: 17

CDR3aa: CAWSGTSGSYEQYF
CDR3nt: TGTGCCTGGTCCGGGACTAGCGGTTCCTACGAGCAGTACTTC
d_gene: TRBD2
v_gene: TRBV30
abundance: NA
j_gene: TRBJ2-7
len: 14

CDR3aa: CASNGNYGYTF
CDR3nt: TGTGCCAGCAACGGTAACTATGGCTACACCTTC
d_gene: NA
v_gene: TRBV25-1
abundance: once
j_gene: TRBJ1-2
len: 11

CDR3aa: CASSPPLSLNSSYEQYF
CDR3nt: TGTGCCAGCTCACCACCTCTAAGTTTAAATAGCTCCTACGAGCAGTACTTC
d_gene: NA
v_gene: TRBV18
abundance: NA
j_gene: TRBJ2-7
len: 17

CDR3aa: CASSVGLLEETQYF
CDR3nt: TGCGCCAGCAGCGTGGGACTACTCGAAGAGACCCAGTACTTC
d_gene: TRBD2
v_gene: TRBV4-3
abundance: NA
j_gene: TRBJ2-5
len: 14

CDR3aa: CASSPRQNTGELFF
CDR3nt: TGTGCCAGCTCACCAAGGCAGAACACCGGGGAGCTGTTTTTT
d_gene: NA
v_gene: TRBV18
abundance: NA
j_gene: TRBJ2-2
len: 14

CDR3aa: CASSLDLGGGSVSAKNIQYF
CDR3nt: TGTGCCAGCAGCTTAGATCTGGGGGGAGGATCCGTATCGGCCAAAAACATTCAGTACTTC
d_gene: NA
v_gene: TRBV11-2
abundance: NA
j_gene: TRBJ2-4
len: 20

CDR3aa: CASSTRERLYYGYTF
CDR3nt: TGTGCCAGTAGTACCAGGGAGCGACTCTACTATGGCTACACCTTC
d_gene: NA
v_gene: TRBV19
abundance: NA
j_gene: TRBJ1-2
len: 15

CDR3aa: CASSQAGTGPTNTGELFF
CDR3nt: TGCGCCAGCAGCCAAGCCGGGACAGGGCCCACGAACACCGGGGAGCTGTTTTTT
d_gene: TRBD1
v_gene: TRBV4-3
abundance: NA
j_gene: TRBJ2-2
len: 18

CDR3aa: CASSSRWDKKFYNEQFF
CDR3nt: TGTGCCAGCAGCTCGAGGTGGGACAAGAAATTTTACAATGAGCAGTTCTTC
d_gene: NA
v_gene: TRBV7-9
abundance: NA
j_gene: TRBJ2-1
len: 17

CDR3aa: CASSYLGVAETEELFF
CDR3nt: TGTGCCAGCAGTTACCTGGGGGTAGCGGAAACCGAGGAGCTGTTTTTT
d_gene: NA
v_gene: TRBV6-5
abundance: NA
j_gene: TRBJ2-2
len: 16